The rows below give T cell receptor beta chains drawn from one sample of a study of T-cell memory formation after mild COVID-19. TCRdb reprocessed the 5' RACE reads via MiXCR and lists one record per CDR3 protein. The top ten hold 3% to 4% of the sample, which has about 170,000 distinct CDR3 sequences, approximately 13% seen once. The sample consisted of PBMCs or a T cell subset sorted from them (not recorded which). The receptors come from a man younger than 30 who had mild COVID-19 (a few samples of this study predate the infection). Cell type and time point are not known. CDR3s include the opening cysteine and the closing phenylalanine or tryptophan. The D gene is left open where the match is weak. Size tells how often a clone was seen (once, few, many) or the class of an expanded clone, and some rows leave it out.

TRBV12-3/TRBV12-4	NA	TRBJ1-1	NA	CASKGGHMNTEAFF	TGTGCCAGCAAGGGGGGACACATGAACACTGAAGCTTTCTTT
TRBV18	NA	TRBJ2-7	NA	CASSPMDSLYEQYF	TGTGCCAGCTCACCAATGGACAGTTTGTACGAGCAGTACTTC
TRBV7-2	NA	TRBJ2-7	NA	CASSLQGMEQYF	TGTGCCAGCAGCTTACAGGGTATGGAGCAGTACTTC
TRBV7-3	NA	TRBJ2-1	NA	CASSFTYRGDNEQFF	TGTGCCAGCAGCTTTACGTACCGGGGTGACAATGAGCAGTTCTTC
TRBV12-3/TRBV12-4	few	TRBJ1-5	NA	CASRTAGNQPQHF	TGTGCCAGCAGAACGGCCGGCAATCAGCCCCAGCATTTT
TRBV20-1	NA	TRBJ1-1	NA	CSARGDMNTEAFF	TGCAGTGCTAGGGGGGACATGAACACTGAAGCTTTCTTT
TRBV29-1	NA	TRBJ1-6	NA	CSVAQGSNSPLHF	TGCAGCGTTGCGCAGGGAAGTAATTCACCCCTCCACTTT
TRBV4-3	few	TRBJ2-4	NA	CASSQETVPKAKNIQYF	TGCGCCAGCAGCCAAGAAACTGTACCTAAAGCCAAAAACATTCAGTACTTC
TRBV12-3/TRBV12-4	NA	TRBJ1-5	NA	CATQGSADQPQHF	TGTGCCACCCAGGGGTCTGCGGATCAGCCCCAGCATTTT
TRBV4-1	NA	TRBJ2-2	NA	CASSQTGLGELFF	TGCGCCAGCAGCCAGACAGGTTTGGGGGAGCTGTTTTTT
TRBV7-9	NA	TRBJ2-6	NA	CASSPGHRSGANVLTF	TGTGCCAGCAGTCCCGGACACAGATCTGGGGCCAACGTCCTGACTTTC
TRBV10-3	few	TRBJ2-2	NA	CAISESARELFF	TGTGCCATCAGTGAGTCGGCCCGGGAGCTGTTTTTT
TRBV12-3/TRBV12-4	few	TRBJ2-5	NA	CASSSPGQTETQYF	TGTGCCAGCAGTTCCCCCGGACAGACGGAGACCCAGTACTTC
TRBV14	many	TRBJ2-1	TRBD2	CASSYITGGRYNNEQFF	TGTGCCAGCAGTTACATCACGGGGGGGCGATACAACAATGAGCAGTTCTTC
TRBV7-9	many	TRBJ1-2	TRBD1	CASSPRQGSYGYTF	TGTGCCAGCAGCCCAAGACAGGGGTCCTATGGCTACACCTTC
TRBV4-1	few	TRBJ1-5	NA	CASSHLDRGSGQPQHF	TGCGCCAGCAGCCACCTCGACAGAGGATCCGGTCAGCCCCAGCATTTT
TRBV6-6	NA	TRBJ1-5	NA	CASSYQEGGNQPQHF	TGTGCCAGCAGTTATCAGGAGGGGGGCAATCAGCCCCAGCATTTT
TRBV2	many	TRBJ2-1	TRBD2	CASGGLAGGNEQFF	TGTGCCAGCGGGGGACTAGCGGGGGGGAATGAGCAGTTCTTC
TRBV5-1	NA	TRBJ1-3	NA	CASSPGPGNTIYF	TGCGCCAGCAGCCCGGGACCTGGAAACACCATATATTTT
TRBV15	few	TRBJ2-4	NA	CATSRELTLIAKNIQYF	TGTGCCACCAGCAGAGAATTGACTTTAATAGCCAAAAACATTCAGTACTTC
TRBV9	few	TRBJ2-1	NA	CASSVAGTLEQFF	TGTGCCAGCAGCGTAGCCGGGACTCTTGAGCAGTTCTTC
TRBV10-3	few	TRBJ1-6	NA	CAIRERNSPLHF	TGTGCCATCCGAGAGAGAAATTCACCCCTCCACTTT
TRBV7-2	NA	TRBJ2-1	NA	CASSLDSIEEQFF	TGTGCCAGCAGCCTGGACAGTATCGAAGAGCAGTTCTTC
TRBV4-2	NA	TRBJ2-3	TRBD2	CASSRGLAGEDTQYF	TGTGCCAGCAGCCGCGGACTAGCGGGGGAGGATACGCAGTATTTT
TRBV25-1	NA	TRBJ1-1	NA	CASSKGGMNTEAFF	TGTGCCAGCTCAAAGGGGGGGATGAACACTGAAGCTTTCTTT
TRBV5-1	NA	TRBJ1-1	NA	CASSRDTMNTEAFF	TGCGCCAGCAGCCGGGACACCATGAACACTGAAGCTTTCTTT
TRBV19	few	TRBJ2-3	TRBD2	CASSVLAGGRTDTQYF	TGTGCCAGTAGTGTACTAGCGGGGGGACGCACAGATACGCAGTATTTT
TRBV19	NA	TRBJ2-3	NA	CASSGDFSGYSDTQYF	TGTGCCAGTAGTGGAGATTTTAGCGGCTATTCAGATACGCAGTATTTT
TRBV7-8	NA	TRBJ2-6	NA	CASSLAPGLAGTAGANVLTF	TGTGCCAGCAGCTTAGCGCCAGGGCTGGCGGGGACCGCTGGGGCCAACGTCCTGACTTTC
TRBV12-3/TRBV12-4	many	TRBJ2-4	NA	CASSYSIVKGPLAKNIQYF	TGTGCCAGCAGTTATTCAATCGTCAAGGGGCCACTAGCCAAAAACATTCAGTACTTC
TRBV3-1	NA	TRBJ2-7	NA	CASSQRTGYEQYF	TGTGCCAGCAGCCAGAGGACGGGCTACGAGCAGTACTTC
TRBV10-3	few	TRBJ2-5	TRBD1	CAISAVDRGSETQYF	TGTGCCATCAGTGCCGTAGACAGGGGGAGCGAGACCCAGTACTTC
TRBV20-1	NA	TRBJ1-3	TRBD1	CSARPQGGNTIYF	TGCAGTGCTCGTCCACAGGGGGGAAACACCATATATTTT